The 28 T cell receptor beta chains below come from one sample, sequenced in a study of Graves' ophthalmopathy and Graves' hyperthyroidism (dated by TCRdb to 2016 to 2019). Reads for this sample came from an Illumina HiSeq 2000. TCR beta CDR3 regions were amplified from RNA transcripts for repertoire sequencing. The first round was an RT-PCR using HTBI primers with the Qiagen OneStep RT-PCR kit, and this first round was followed by a second-round multiplex PCR, then size selection and purification. TCRdb trimmed public reads at Q25 via fastp, called clones via MiXCR and kept in-frame beta chains. Merged by CDR3 protein, the rows form single entries marked with the most common genes and DNA. The sample table holds about 410,000 distinct CDR3 sequences, of which approximately 20% were seen once. Clones ranked in the top ten supply 1.5% to 2% of the sample. Sequenced material: peripheral blood. The source is a woman under 30 with Graves' ophthalmopathy. Donor details come from another sample of the same person, matched by shared clones.

This clonotype showed up just a few times. V and J are TRBV12-3 or TRBV12-4 and TRBJ2-5; 11 bases map to TRBD2. After removal of 10 bases from V and 5 bases from J, the junction contained 9 bases not matched to a gene. CDR3 length: 14 amino acids. The CDR3: CATTSGMWVETQYF. The DNA of the CDR3 is TGTGCCACGACTAGCGGGATGTGGGTTGAGACCCAGTACTTC.

This clonotype was detected ten times or more. CDR3 bases: TGTGCCAGCAGTTTATGGGGGACAGGGGGCTATGGCTACACCTTC. Amino acid sequence: CASSLWGTGGYGYTF. The chain employs TRBV28 and TRBJ1-2; 11 bases line up with TRBD1. V was clipped by 0 bases and J by 4 bases; unmatched bases: 1. The CDR3 contains 15 residues. From germline, CDR1 is MDHEN and CDR2 SYDVKM.

This clonotype was recorded many times. The V call is TRBV6-4, the J call TRBJ1-3; TRBD1 agrees at 8 bases. This CDR3 comprises 17 residues. CDR1 is MRHNA and CDR2 is SNTAGT in the germline V gene. With 6 bases clipped from V and 0 bases from J, the junction kept 10 bases outside the gene matches. CDR3 nucleotide sequence: TGTGCCAGCAGAACCGGGACAGGCCTACACTCTGGAAACACCATATATTTT. This encodes CASRTGTGLHSGNTIYF.

This clonotype showed up many times. V usage is TRBV6-2 or TRBV6-3 and J usage is TRBJ2-7; TRBD1 is a possible D gene (5 bases). The length of the CDR3 is 14 residues. The germline V gene encodes CDR1 MNHEY and CDR2 SVGEGT. V shed 8 bases and J shed 0 bases, with 14 bases lying between them. The CDR3 reads CASRRQLLSYEQYF. The CDR3 DNA reads TGTGCCAGCCGAAGACAGCTCCTCTCCTACGAGCAGTACTTC.

The CDR3 sequence is CASSYGFGENTEAFF. In DNA form, the CDR3 reads TGTGCCAGCAGTTATGGTTTCGGGGAGAACACTGAAGCTTTCTTT. The genes are TRBV12-3 or TRBV12-4 and TRBJ1-1; D gene unclear. This CDR3 region has 15 residues. The V and J ends lost 4 bases and 1 base respectively, with 13 bases between them.

This clonotype was found many times. The V and J genes are TRBV27 and TRBJ1-6; no clear D. There are 13 residues in the CDR3. CDR1 MNHEY and CDR2 SMNVEV come from the germline V gene (reference sequence). The germline V and J ends were trimmed by 5 bases and 6 bases, with 8 bases remaining between them. For the CDR3, the DNA is TGTGCCAGCAGTCCACGGACTAATTCACCCCTCCACTTT. Its protein is CASSPRTNSPLHF.

This clonotype has ten or more counts. The rearrangement joins TRBV7-3 to TRBJ2-5; D is possibly TRBD1 or TRBD2 (5 bases each). The CDR3 covers 15 residues. Trimming pared 0 bases from V and 4 bases from J, leaving 12 bases between. Germline CDR1 and CDR2: SGHTA and FQGTGA. CDR3 in amino acids: CASSLTVGDIETQYF. CDR3 coding DNA: TGTGCCAGCAGCTTAACGGTGGGGGATATAGAGACCCAGTACTTC.

At least ten counts were recorded for this clonotype. The V call is TRBV11-2, the J call TRBJ2-4; the D is unclear. The CDR3 has 15 amino acids. CDR1 SGHAT and CDR2 FQNNGV come from the germline V gene. V was shortened by 3 bases and J by 4 bases, with 13 bases between the two germline ends. The CDR3 sequence is CASSFRWAEKNIQYF. The CDR3 DNA reads as TGTGCCAGCAGCTTCAGATGGGCGGAAAAAAACATTCAGTACTTC.

There are many counts of this clonotype. The rearrangement uses TRBV7-2 and TRBJ1-2; possibly TRBD1 for D (5 bases). The CDR3 runs 15 residues. V lost 4 bases, J lost 2 bases, and 14 bases lay in between. Per the germline V gene, CDR1 is SGHTA and CDR2 is FQGNSA. CDR3 DNA: TGTGCCAGCAGCTCTCGGAGGGACCGCAACTATGGCTACACCTTC. Amino acid sequence: CASSSRRDRNYGYTF.

The V call is TRBV7-2, the J call TRBJ2-2, with 10 nucleotides matching TRBD1. The CDR3 spans 15 residues. Germline V lookup: CDR1 SGHTA, CDR2 FQGNSA. J gave up 7 bases and V 5 bases, and 7 bases lay outside the gene matches. The CDR3 region has the DNA TGTGCCAGCAGCCTGGACAGGGGGAGAAACGGGGAGCTGTTTTTT. This codes for CASSLDRGRNGELFF.

In this sample, this clonotype turned up many times. This rearrangement joins TRBV5-1 to TRBJ1-1; 9 bases are shared with TRBD1. J was trimmed by 7 bases and V by 2 bases; bases with no gene match: 6. This CDR3 region has 14 residues. Per germline, CDR1 SGHRS and CDR2 YFSETQ. Written as DNA, the CDR3 is TGCGCCAGCAGCTTCGACAGGGGGATTGATGAAGCTTTCTTT. As protein: CASSFDRGIDEAFF.

The chain has TRBV4-2 and TRBJ2-5; 11 bases align to TRBD2. The CDR3 sequence is 17 residues long. With 1 base clipped from V and 5 bases from J, the junction kept 9 bases outside the gene matches. Germline V gene data show CDR1 as LGHNA and CDR2 as YNFKEQ. CDR3 coding DNA: TGTGCCAGCAGCCAAGGGGGGCTAGCGGGAGGTCGGGAGACCCAGTACTTC. This encodes CASSQGGLAGGRETQYF.

This clonotype was observed many times. V and J are TRBV9 and TRBJ1-1, with 9 bases aligning to TRBD1. Germline CDR1 and CDR2: SGDLS and YYNGEE. Losses at the gene ends were 4 bases for V and 4 bases for J; bases not matched to a gene: 11. The CDR3 runs 16 residues. CDR3 in DNA: TGTGCCAGCAGCCCTATATACAGGGGGCGCGGCACTGAAGCTTTCTTT. Its translation is CASSPIYRGRGTEAFF. Full variable domain (remainder filled in from reference TRBV9 and TRBJ1-1): DSGVTQTPKHLITATGQRVTLRCSPRSGDLSVYWYQQSLDQGLQFLIQYYNGEERAKGNILERFSAQQFPDLHSELNLSSLELGDSALYFCASSPIYRGRGTEAFFGQGTRLTVV.

Many counts were recorded for this clonotype. This chain joins TRBV6-5 and TRBJ2-5, with D perhaps TRBD1 (5 bases). From germline, CDR1 is MNHEY and CDR2 SVGAGI. The CDR3 extends over 13 amino acids. V was shortened by 2 bases and J by 4 bases, with 8 bases between the two germline ends. The CDR3 coding sequence is TGTGCCAGCAGTTACAAGGGGTTAGAGACCCAGTACTTC. It is translated as CASSYKGLETQYF.

This clonotype was counted many times. The genes are TRBV20-1 and TRBJ2-2, with D possibly TRBD2 on 7 matching bases. CDR1 DFQATT and CDR2 SNEGSKA come from the germline V gene (reference sequence). The CDR3 consists of 14 residues. V lost 5 bases, J lost 3 bases, and 13 bases lay in between. Here the CDR3 reads CSAGGAHYTGELFF. The CDR3 DNA reads TGCAGTGCTGGGGGGGCTCATTACACCGGGGAGCTGTTTTTT.

V and J are TRBV20-1 and TRBJ1-2; 7 bases line up with TRBD1. The CDR3 has 14 amino acids. V gave up 0 bases and J gave up 3 bases; unmatched junction bases: 4. Germline V CDR1 and CDR2: DFQATT, SNEGSKA (reference sequence). CDR3 amino acids: CSARDIGQDYGYTF. For the CDR3, the DNA is TGCAGTGCTAGAGATATCGGACAGGACTATGGCTACACCTTC.

V and J are TRBV12-3 or TRBV12-4 and TRBJ1-1; possibly TRBD1 for D (6 bases). Trimming left V 6 bases short and J 3 bases short, with 23 bases between. This CDR3 region has 17 residues. The chain's CDR3 is CASRLSLRQDIDTEAFF. The CDR3 coding sequence is TGTGCCAGCAGATTATCCCTGCGACAGGATATCGACACTGAAGCTTTCTTT.

This clonotype was recorded at least ten times. This chain uses TRBV12-3 or TRBV12-4 with TRBJ1-1; D possibly corresponds to TRBD1 (6 bases). This CDR3 contains 12 residues. Trimming shortened V by 1 base and J by 7 bases, and 7 bases separated the two germline ends. This CDR3 is CASSLDRVEAFF. The CDR3 nucleotides are TGTGCCAGCAGTTTAGACAGGGTTGAAGCTTTCTTT.

At least ten counts were recorded for this clonotype. The CDR3 spells CASSLEAESSYEQYF. DNA of the CDR3: TGTGCCAGCAGCTTAGAAGCGGAAAGCTCCTACGAGCAGTACTTC. V and J are TRBV7-8 and TRBJ2-7, with TRBD2 as a possible D gene (5 bases). The CDR3 has 15 amino acids. Germline-derived CDR1 and CDR2 are SGHVS and FQNEAQ. Between the trimmed V and J ends, which lost 1 base and 0 bases, there was a span of 10 bases.

This clonotype was counted at least ten times. The chain joins TRBV19 to TRBJ1-2; D unclear. This CDR3 contains 13 residues. CDR1 LNHDA and CDR2 SQIVND come from the germline V gene (reference sequence). The V gene lost 3 bases and the J gene lost 4 bases, with 9 bases spanning the gap. The CDR3 loop is CASSMSVSYGYTF. CDR3 DNA: TGTGCCAGTAGTATGTCGGTCAGCTATGGCTACACCTTC.

This clonotype appeared many times. The V and J genes are TRBV7-8 and TRBJ2-2; D is unclear. Trimming left V 2 bases short and J 1 base short, with 14 bases between. The CDR3 spans 17 residues. Per the germline V gene, CDR1 is SGHVS and CDR2 is FQNEAQ. In DNA form, the CDR3 reads TGTGCCAGCAGCTTAAGTTGGCGGATTGAGAACACCGGGGAGCTGTTTTTT. Its protein product is CASSLSWRIENTGELFF.

This clonotype occurred many times. V is TRBV7-2 and J is TRBJ2-7; 11 bases map to TRBD2. The CDR3 is 15 residues long. V lost 0 bases to trimming and J lost 3 bases; unmatched junction nucleotides: 1. Germline CDR1 SGHTA, CDR2 FQGNSA. Written as DNA, the CDR3 is TGTGCCAGCAGCTTAGCGGGGACTAGCGGCTACGAGCAGTACTTC. It yields the protein CASSLAGTSGYEQYF.

This clonotype was counted at least ten times. V and J are TRBV6-5 and TRBJ2-7, with D possibly being TRBD2 (6 bases). The V and J ends lost 4 bases and 2 bases respectively, with 18 bases between them. The germline gives CDR1 MNHEY, CDR2 SVGAGI. This CDR3 has 16 amino acids. CDR3 sequence reads: CASSWGIAELTYEQYF. The CDR3 DNA sequence: TGTGCCAGCAGTTGGGGGATAGCGGAATTGACCTACGAGCAGTACTTC.

As for this clonotype: A much larger clone differs by one base, so this may be a read error. The chain has TRBV6-5 and TRBJ1-2, with D perhaps TRBD1 (6 bases). In germline, CDR1 is MNHEY, CDR2 SVGAGI. The CDR3 totals 13 residues. V was trimmed by 0 bases and J by 7 bases, leaving 9 bases between them. In DNA, the CDR3 is TGTGCCAGCAGTTACTCGGGGGCAGGTGGCTACACCTTC. Amino acid sequence: CASSYSGAGGYTF.

This clonotype was observed many times. V and J are TRBV6-2 or TRBV6-3 and TRBJ1-1, with D hard to call. There are 15 residues in the CDR3. V was cut by 5 bases and J by 3 bases, with 16 bases left in between. Germline loops: CDR1 MNHEY, CDR2 SVGEGT. CDR3 DNA sequence: TGTGCCAGCAGTGACCCAGGCGCCGGGGACACTGAAGCTTTCTTT. It translates to CASSDPGAGDTEAFF.

The chain employs TRBV28 and TRBJ2-7, with 8 bases matching TRBD2. The CDR3 runs to 13 residues. The V segment lost 2 bases and the J segment 6 bases; nucleotides outside the gene matches: 3. The germline V gene has CDR1 MDHEN and CDR2 SYDVKM. The CDR3 DNA follows: TGTGCCAGCAGTTTAGCGGGACTAGGCGAGCAGTACTTC. Protein product: CASSLAGLGEQYF.

The chain uses TRBV12-3 or TRBV12-4 and TRBJ2-4; TRBD1 agrees at 8 bases. Losses at the gene ends were 7 bases for V and 0 bases for J; bases not matched to a gene: 5. The CDR3 runs to 15 residues. CDR3 DNA sequence: TGTGCCAGCACTCGACAGGGGTTAGCCAAAAACATTCAGTACTTC. Translation: CASTRQGLAKNIQYF.

This clonotype was recorded at least ten times. The chain couples TRBV9 to TRBJ2-7, with 11 positions matching TRBD2. V shed 3 bases, J shed 0 bases, and the junction held 2 bases outside the gene matches. Germline CDR1 and CDR2: SGDLS and YYNGEE. This CDR3 comprises 15 residues. The CDR3: CASSETSGTSYEQYF. The CDR3 DNA is TGTGCCAGCAGCGAGACTAGCGGGACCTCCTACGAGCAGTACTTC.